This T cell receptor (beta chain) was sequenced in a study of long-term antiretroviral therapy in people with HIV. Of note for this clone: Its antigen is as yet unknown.

Germline assignment: CDR1 SEHNR and CDR2 FQNEAQ (reference sequence). The CDR3 length is 11 residues. The V and J ends lost 1 base and 9 bases respectively, with 6 bases between them. Version v3.0 of the immunoSEQ assay ran at survey level. Only in-frame clones appear in the TCRdb table, and some are missing; sequencing was by immunoSEQ multiplex PCR. The profile shows 34,000 or so clones, 75% to 85% of them singletons. Notes on the study in general: Diversity went up after ART and still fell short of transplant donor controls. Pre-ART-expanded clones dominated the repertoire at all time points. Specimens of blood were obtained during 2004 to 2017, possibly under older ART regimens.

The input for sequencing was unsorted PBMCs, taken about 3.4 years after starting antiretroviral therapy. The TCR sequence derives from a man in his late teens or twenties with HIV. The chain has TRBV7-9 and TRBJ1-2; D unclear. The CDR3 DNA follows: TGTGCCAGCAGCTTAGAGACTAGCTACACCTTC. As protein: CASSLETSYTF.